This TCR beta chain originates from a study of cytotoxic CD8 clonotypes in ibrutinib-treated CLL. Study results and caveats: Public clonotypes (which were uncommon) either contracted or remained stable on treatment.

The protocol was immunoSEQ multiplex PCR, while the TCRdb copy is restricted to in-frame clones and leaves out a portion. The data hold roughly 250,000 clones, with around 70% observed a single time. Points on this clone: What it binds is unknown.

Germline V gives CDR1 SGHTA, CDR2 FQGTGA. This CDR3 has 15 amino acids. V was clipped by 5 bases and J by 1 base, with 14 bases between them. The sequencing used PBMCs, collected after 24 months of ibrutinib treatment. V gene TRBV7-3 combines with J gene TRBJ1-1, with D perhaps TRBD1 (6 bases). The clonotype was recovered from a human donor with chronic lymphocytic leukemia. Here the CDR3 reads CASSRIRGPNTEAFF. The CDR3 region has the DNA TGTGCCAGCAGCCGTATCAGGGGACCGAACACTGAAGCTTTCTTT.